This TCR beta chain appears in the sequencing data of a study of T cells expressing NK-cell markers. Overall study findings and caveats: Also leading the CD3+CD56-NKG2C+ fraction in a handful of donors were these clonotypes.

CDR3 length: 13 residues. The V gene's germline CDR1 is SGHDT and CDR2 YYEEEE. Each CDR3 protein gets one entry in TCRdb, which reprocessed the 5' RACE reads and gives no DNA. The sample has under 600,000 distinct CDR3 sequences; the top ten hold 1.4%. On this clonotype: Its antigen is not identified.

The TCR was taken from a woman in her fifties or sixties in good health. The chain has TRBV5-6 and TRBJ1-2; the TCRdb call, TRBD1, lacks DNA for checking. Material: blood T cells: a sorted CD56 or NKG2C T cell subset, CD4+ or CD8+ T cells, or bulk PBMC T cells (not recorded which). The CDR3 loop is CASRVRGIEGYTF.